This entry lists 26 T cell receptor beta chains sequenced from one sample in a study of blood T cell repertoires in COVID-19. The data were produced by immunoSEQ multiplex PCR, yet TCRdb's version contains in-frame clones alone and is incomplete. This table has 230,000 or so clones, around 85% appearing once. The source material was peripheral blood. The source is a human donor in a cohort sampled during active COVID-19.

This clone was found once. The chain links TRBV10-3 to TRBJ1-5; D is perhaps TRBD1 (6 bases). CDR1 ENHRY and CDR2 SYGVKD come from the germline V gene. The V and J ends lost 0 bases and 7 bases respectively, with 10 bases between them. The length of the CDR3 is 14 residues. CDR3 loop: CAISESRGSQPQHF. The CDR3 nucleotides read TGTGCCATCAGTGAGTCCAGGGGCAGCCAGCCCCAGCATTTT.

A note on this clone: One end of the junction varies from germline; a read error may be responsible. V and J are TRBV27 and TRBJ2-1; 9 bases fit TRBD2. The length of the CDR3 is 18 residues. The V gene's germline CDR1 is MNHEY and CDR2 SMNVEV (reference sequence). The CDR3 region is CASSFLEYSGRSSNEQFF. Written as DNA, the CDR3 is TGTGCCAGTAGTTTTCTGGAGTATAGCGGGAGATCCTCCAATGAGCAGTTCTTC.

The rearrangement joins TRBV2 to TRBJ2-3; D gene ambiguous. The length of the CDR3 is 12 residues. Germline-derived CDR1 and CDR2 are SNHLY and FYNNEI. V dropped 5 bases and J dropped 5 bases, with 8 bases sitting between them. The CDR3 spells CASSKSGDTQYF. In nucleotides, the CDR3 is TGTGCCAGCAGTAAATCGGGAGATACGCAGTATTTT. Drawing the rest from reference TRBV2 and TRBJ2-3, the complete variable domain is EPEVTQTPSHQVTQMGQEVILRCVPISNHLYFYWYRQILGQKVEFLVSFYNNEISEKSEIFDDQFSVERPDGSNFTLKIRSTKLEDSAMYFCASSKSGDTQYFGPGTRLTVL.

The DNA of the CDR3 is TGTGCAAGTCGCTTAGGATCCCGGACAGGGCAGAACACTGAAGCTTTCTTT. Translated, it gives CASRLGSRTGQNTEAFF. The gene calls are TRBV12-2 and TRBJ1-1; the DNA was not used to check the table's D call, TRBD1. TRBV12-2 is marked as a pseudogene. The CDR3 sequence is 17 residues long.

This clone was observed a handful of times. This chain links TRBV7-3 with TRBJ2-1, with 12 positions matching TRBD1. The junction had 1 base not matched to a gene; V was cut back by 1 base and J by 3 bases. The CDR3 spans 16 residues. Germline V gives CDR1 SGHTA, CDR2 FQGTGA. CDR3 region: CASSLRDRGLYNEQFF. In DNA, the CDR3 is TGTGCCAGCAGCTTAAGGGACAGGGGGCTCTACAATGAGCAGTTCTTC.

This chain links TRBV27 with TRBJ1-2, with TRBD1 as a possible D gene (6 bases). The CDR3 runs 14 residues. CDR1 and CDR2 from the germline V gene are MNHEY and SMNVEV (reference sequence). V was pared by 3 bases and J by 5 bases, with 13 bases between. The CDR3 region has the DNA TGTGCCAGCAGTTTTCAGGGGCCCGAGTATGGCTACACCTTC. Its protein product is CASSFQGPEYGYTF.

As for this clone: The identical CDR3 is also encoded by other nucleotide sequences in the sample. V and J are TRBV18 and TRBJ1-2; TRBD1 matches at 9 bases. J was trimmed by 2 bases and V by 3 bases; bases with no gene match: 4. Germline V gene data show CDR1 as KGHSH and CDR2 as LQKENI. This CDR3 comprises 15 residues. For the CDR3, the DNA is TGTGCCAGCTCACCTCCCGGGACAGGGAACTATGGCTACACCTTC. It codes for CASSPPGTGNYGYTF.

J is TRBJ1-4 and V is TRBV11-2, with D unresolved. CDR1 is SGHAT, CDR2 FQNNGV, per germline. CDR3 length: 16 residues. Trimming took 2 bases from V and 2 from J, leaving 12 bases between them. The CDR3: CASSLLSGFTNEKLFF. In DNA form, the CDR3 reads TGTGCCAGCAGCTTACTATCGGGGTTCACTAATGAAAAACTGTTTTTT. Using reference TRBV11-2 and TRBJ1-4 for the parts outside the CDR3, the full variable domain is EAGVAQSPRYKIIEKRQSVAFWCNPISGHATLYWYQQILGQGPKLLIQFQNNGVVDDSQLPKDRFSAERLKGVDSTLKIQPAKLEDSAVYLCASSLLSGFTNEKLFFGSGTQLSVL.

This rearrangement joins TRBV30 to TRBJ2-3; possibly TRBD2 for D (6 bases). The germline V gene has CDR1 GTSNPN and CDR2 SVGIG (reference sequence). CDR3 length: 14 residues. V lost 0 bases and J lost 4, with 11 bases in between. The CDR3 sequence is CAWSVGGAADTQYF. The CDR3 region has the DNA TGTGCCTGGAGTGTGGGGGGAGCAGCAGATACGCAGTATTTT.

In this sample, this clone turned up a few times. V is TRBV27 and J is TRBJ1-2; TRBD1 matches at 7 bases. CDR3 length: 15 amino acids. CDR1 and CDR2 from the germline V gene are MNHEY and SMNVEV (reference sequence). J lost 5 bases, V lost 3 bases, and 9 bases had no gene match. CDR3 in DNA: TGTGCCAGCAGTTTGACGGCAGGGGGAGGTTATGGCTACACCTTC. Translated, it gives CASSLTAGGGYGYTF.

For the CDR3, the DNA is TGTGCCACCGTTATCGGACAAATTATGGACCAGCCCCAGCATTTT. Translation: CATVIGQIMDQPQHF. The chain recombines TRBV28 with TRBJ1-5; TRBD1 might be the D (5 bases). CDR1 MDHEN and CDR2 SYDVKM come from the germline V gene. CDR3 size: 15 residues. The V gene lost 10 bases and the J gene lost 7 bases, with 23 bases spanning the gap.

The chain employs TRBV28 and TRBJ1-1, with D possibly matching TRBD1 (5 bases). V was trimmed by 8 bases and J by 7 bases, leaving 11 bases between them. Germline V gene lookup returns CDR1 MDHEN and CDR2 SYDVKM. This CDR3 spans 11 amino acids. CDR3 protein: CASVRRGEAFF. CDR3 sequence (DNA): TGTGCCAGCGTCAGGAGGGGTGAAGCTTTCTTT.

Details on this clone: It is unclear where the CDR3 begins or ends on the DNA, so no DNA is shown, and the CDR3 is as TCRdb lists it. This rearrangement joins TRBV7-3 to TRBJ2-7; TRBD2 is the table's D call and was not checked against the DNA. The CDR3 adds up to 16 amino acids, both ends counted. Germline CDR1 and CDR2: SGHTA and FQGTGA. The CDR3 is CASSLTGLAEFFGQYF.

CDR3 DNA sequence: TGCGCCAGCAGCTCCGCGGGAGTAGCCAAAAACATTCAGTACTTC. This translates into CASSSAGVAKNIQYF. The chain employs TRBV5-1 and TRBJ2-4; TRBD2 agrees at 7 bases. The CDR3 is 15 amino acids. Germline V lookup: CDR1 SGHRS, CDR2 YFSETQ. Trimming removed 3 bases from V and 0 bases from J; junction bases left unmatched: 3.

The V gene is TRBV23-1, the J gene TRBJ2-5, with D maybe TRBD1 (6 bases). TRBV23-1 is sorted into the ORF group, with uncertain function. The CDR3 has 17 residues. Trimming shortened V by 2 bases and J by 3 bases, and 19 bases separated the two germline ends. The CDR3 sequence is CASSQPQGSPVKETQYF. The DNA of the CDR3 is TGCGCCAGCAGTCAACCTCAGGGGTCACCGGTCAAAGAGACCCAGTACTTC.

This clone was counted between two and nine times. The chain uses TRBV4-2 and TRBJ2-7; D perhaps matches TRBD2 (5 bases). There are 12 residues in the CDR3. Trimming pared 8 bases from V and 7 bases from J, leaving 15 bases between. The germline gives CDR1 LGHNA, CDR2 YNFKEQ. The CDR3 DNA follows: TGTGCCAGCCGAGGGAGACTGGGGGAGCAGTACTTC. Its translation: CASRGRLGEQYF.

This clone was counted once. This chain connects TRBV27 to TRBJ2-4; D is ambiguous. The germline gives CDR1 MNHEY, CDR2 SMNVEV (reference sequence). This CDR3 spans 15 amino acids. Trimming removed 1 base at V and 1 base at J, with 8 bases between. CDR3 amino acids: CASSLFRAAKNIQYF. The CDR3 DNA is TGTGCCAGCAGTTTATTTCGAGCGGCCAAAAACATTCAGTACTTC.

The rearrangement uses TRBV6-2 or TRBV6-3 and TRBJ2-1; the D gene is possibly TRBD1 (5 bases). Trimming left V 5 bases short and J 15 bases short, with 17 bases between. Germline V lookup: CDR1 MNHEY, CDR2 SVGEGT. This CDR3 comprises 12 residues. This chain's CDR3 is CASSNQQERGFF. CDR3 coding DNA: TGTGCCAGCAGTAACCAACAGGAAAGAGGGTTCTTC.

This clone was observed a single time. CDR3 loop: CASSAPGATNEKLFF. The DNA for the CDR3 is TGTGCCAGCAGCGCACCAGGGGCAACTAATGAAAAACTGTTTTTT. This sequence joins TRBV9 and TRBJ1-4, with a weak D call TRBD1 (6 bases). The CDR3 extends over 15 amino acids. V lost 3 bases and J 0 bases, leaving 9 bases between the germline ends. Germline V gene data show CDR1 as SGDLS and CDR2 as YYNGEE.

The rearrangement links TRBV19 to TRBJ1-5; 7 nucleotides agree with TRBD1. CDR3 length: 15 residues. V lost 7 bases, J lost 4 bases, and 10 bases stayed unmatched. Germline V gene lookup returns CDR1 LNHDA and CDR2 SQIVND (reference sequence). For the CDR3, the DNA is TGTGCCAGTACCGGCGACAGGGTTGGGAATCAGCCCCAGCATTTT. This gives the protein CASTGDRVGNQPQHF.

This chain uses TRBV11-2 with TRBJ2-7, with TRBD2 identical over 8 bases. From germline, CDR1 is SGHAT and CDR2 FQNNGV. The trim removed 2 bases at V and 5 bases at J, leaving 8 bases unmatched. The CDR3 has 15 residues. The CDR3 region is CASSLRRGALDEQYF. CDR3 DNA sequence: TGTGCCAGCAGCTTAAGGCGGGGGGCGCTGGACGAGCAGTACTTC.

The chain carries TRBV9 and TRBJ2-7, with 8 nucleotides matching TRBD2. Unmatched junction bases numbered 16, after V lost 4 bases and J lost 4 bases. Germline-derived CDR1 and CDR2 are SGDLS and YYNGEE. The CDR3 covers 17 residues. CDR3 sequence reads: CASSPKGAGVTFYEQYF. The CDR3 nucleotides read TGTGCCAGCAGCCCGAAGGGAGCGGGAGTGACCTTTTACGAGCAGTACTTC. Together with reference TRBV9 and TRBJ2-7, the CDR3 gives the full variable domain: DSGVTQTPKHLITATGQRVTLRCSPRSGDLSVYWYQQSLDQGLQFLIQYYNGEERAKGNILERFSAQQFPDLHSELNLSSLELGDSALYFCASSPKGAGVTFYEQYFGPGTRLTVT.

This clone is a singleton in its sample. The chain uses TRBV27 and TRBJ1-4, with D possibly being TRBD1 (6 bases). CDR3 length equals 12 residues. V lost 1 base and J lost 10, with 7 bases in between. Looked up from germline, CDR1 is MNHEY and CDR2 is SMNVEV (reference sequence). This CDR3 reads CASSLLGGKLFF. The CDR3 DNA follows: TGTGCCAGCAGTTTATTAGGGGGAAAACTGTTTTTT.

The chain is built from TRBV7-2 and TRBJ2-3, with 8 bases fitting TRBD2. Germline V gene sequence: CDR1 SGHTA, CDR2 FQGNSA. The junction had 7 bases not matched to a gene; V was cut back by 1 base and J by 10 bases. The CDR3 has 14 residues. The CDR3 DNA reads as TGTGCCAGCAGCTTAGGCCGGGAGGGCAGGGCGCAGTATTTT. Translated, it gives CASSLGREGRAQYF.

As for this clone: The same CDR3 also results from other DNA sequences found in this sample. The chain employs TRBV5-5 and TRBJ1-1; 7 nucleotides match TRBD1. This CDR3 has 14 residues. J gave up 0 bases and V 2 bases, and 1 base lay outside the gene matches. Germline V lookup: CDR1 SGHKS, CDR2 YYEKEE (reference sequence). CDR3 protein: CASSLQGMNTEAFF. CDR3 sequence (DNA): TGTGCCAGCAGCTTACAGGGGATGAACACTGAAGCTTTCTTT.

The chain is built from TRBV18 and TRBJ2-6, with TRBD1 matching over 7 bases. The CDR3 covers 17 residues. Germline CDR1 is KGHSH and CDR2 is LQKENI. V shed 8 bases, J shed 1 base, and the junction held 11 bases outside the gene matches. The CDR3 DNA reads as TGTGCCAGCGCTCTCGACAGGGTGAGGTCTGGGGCCAACGTCCTGACTTTC. Translated, it gives CASALDRVRSGANVLTF.